Shown below are 16 T cell receptor beta chains from a single sample sequenced in a study of CD8 T cells in Susac syndrome. Reverse transcription of roughly 0.5 to 1 ug RNA used random hexamers. TCRdb ran MiXCR on the immunoSEQ multiplex PCR reads and lists one entry per CDR3 protein. The sample lists 120,000 to 150,000 distinct CDR3 sequences, approximately 95% occurring once. Input material: CD4+ T cells from PBMCs. These receptors were collected from a human donor with multiple sclerosis.

The J gene is TRBJ2-1, the V gene TRBV23-1, with D possibly TRBD1 on 5 matching bases. TRBV23-1 belongs to the ORF category, with a function that is uncertain. Trimming took off 7 bases at V and 3 bases at J, with 16 bases between the two ends. The CDR3 is 15 residues long. Here the CDR3 DNA reads TGCGCCAGCACCCAAGACAGCAATCACTACAATGAGCAGTTCTTC. It specifies CASTQDSNHYNEQFF.

This clonotype has a single count. The V and J genes are TRBV20-1 and TRBJ1-2; 9 bases align to TRBD1. Germline V gene sequence: CDR1 DFQATT, CDR2 SNEGSKA (reference sequence). J was trimmed by 8 bases and V by 0 bases; bases with no gene match: 7. This CDR3 region has 14 residues. CDR3 DNA: TGCAGTGCTAGAGAACCCGGGACAGGGAAGGGCTACACCTTC. It yields the protein CSAREPGTGKGYTF.

The chain joins TRBV7-9 to TRBJ2-2, with TRBD1 matching 7 bases. From germline, CDR1 is SEHNR and CDR2 FQNEAQ (reference sequence). V gave up 3 bases and J gave up 3 bases; unmatched junction bases: 7. The CDR3 runs 16 residues. The chain's CDR3 is CASSLTGPFDTGELFF. DNA of the CDR3: TGTGCCAGCAGCTTGACAGGGCCATTTGACACCGGGGAGCTGTTTTTT.

This chain connects TRBV18 to TRBJ2-7, with 8 bases aligning to TRBD2. Germline trimming cut 3 bases from V and 2 bases from J; bases unmatched to any gene: 3. The length of the CDR3 is 14 residues. Germline CDR1 is KGHSH and CDR2 is LQKENI. In DNA form, the CDR3 reads TGTGCCAGCTCACCGGCTAGCGGGCCCTACGAGCAGTACTTC. Amino acids: CASSPASGPYEQYF.

The chain carries TRBV5-1 and TRBJ2-7; D may be TRBD2 (5 bases). The CDR3 runs 13 residues. Looked up from germline, CDR1 is SGHRS and CDR2 is YFSETQ. Trimming cost V 7 bases and J 2 bases, with 13 bases left between them. CDR3 region: CASGFSETYEQYF. The CDR3 nucleotides read TGCGCCAGCGGGTTTAGCGAAACCTACGAGCAGTACTTC.

V gene TRBV20-1 combines with J gene TRBJ2-3; D perhaps matches TRBD2 (5 bases). The germline V gene encodes CDR1 DFQATT and CDR2 SNEGSKA (reference sequence). This CDR3 contains 14 residues. Trimming removed 5 bases at V and 2 bases at J, with 14 bases between. The DNA of the CDR3 is TGCAGTGCTTTGGTGAGCGGCAACACAGATACGCAGTATTTT. Translating gives CSALVSGNTDTQYF.

V usage is TRBV20-1 and J usage is TRBJ2-1; D is perhaps TRBD1 or TRBD2 (5 bases each). The germline CDR1 and CDR2 sequences are DFQATT and SNEGSKA (reference sequence). Trimming pared 1 base from V and 10 bases from J, leaving 17 bases between. The CDR3 totals 14 residues. The CDR3 region is CSARGRARWGEQFF. Here the CDR3 DNA reads TGCAGTGCTAGAGGTCGCGCCCGGTGGGGGGAGCAGTTCTTC.

The chain has TRBV4-2 and TRBJ2-1; D not certain. Trimming left V 0 bases short and J 0 bases short, with 6 bases between. This CDR3 spans 15 amino acids. The V gene's germline CDR1 is LGHNA and CDR2 YNFKEQ. CDR3 protein: CASSQDRVSYNEQFF. Written as DNA, the CDR3 is TGTGCCAGCAGCCAAGACCGGGTCTCCTACAATGAGCAGTTCTTC.

The J gene is TRBJ1-2, the V gene TRBV4-3; 9 bases are a match to TRBD1. The CDR3 is 14 residues long. Germline values: CDR1 LGHNA, CDR2 YSLEER. The ends lost 2 bases at V and 4 bases at J; junction bases unmatched: 2. The CDR3 is CASSQTGGVYGYTF. As DNA, the CDR3 is TGCGCCAGCAGCCAAACAGGGGGCGTCTATGGCTACACCTTC.

This clonotype has a handful of counts. The chain uses TRBV13 and TRBJ2-7; D may be TRBD1 or TRBD2 (5 bases each). Trimming shortened V by 4 bases and J by 0 bases, and 13 bases separated the two germline ends. The CDR3 contains 15 residues. From germline, CDR1 is PRHDT and CDR2 FYEKMQ (reference sequence). This CDR3 is CASSSGGGISYEQYF. CDR3 bases: TGTGCCAGCAGCTCGGGTGGGGGAATCTCCTACGAGCAGTACTTC.

The rearrangement joins TRBV12-3 or TRBV12-4 to TRBJ2-7; D not resolved. The CDR3 runs 16 residues. Between the trimmed V and J ends, which lost 2 bases and 1 base, there was a span of 15 bases. CDR3 bases: TGTGCCAGCAGTTTACCACCCAAAGCCGGTTCCTACGAGCAGTACTTC. Translation: CASSLPPKAGSYEQYF.

The chain couples TRBV4-1 to TRBJ1-5; D not certain. This CDR3 is built from 14 residues. Germline V gene sequence: CDR1 MGHRA, CDR2 YSYEKL. V was cut by 1 base and J by 6 bases, with 10 bases left in between. Written as DNA, the CDR3 is TGCGCCAGCAGCCAAGGAGGGAACGGTCAGCCCCAGCATTTT. This encodes CASSQGGNGQPQHF.

The chain links TRBV19 to TRBJ1-5; no firm D call. Trimming removed 1 base at V and 0 bases at J, with 4 bases between. The germline V gene has CDR1 LNHDA and CDR2 SQIVND (reference sequence). The CDR3 is 14 residues long. CDR3 nucleotide sequence: TGTGCCAGTAGTATAGTTTATAGCAATCAGCCCCAGCATTTT. This gives the protein CASSIVYSNQPQHF.

J is TRBJ2-2 and V is TRBV29-1, with D uncertain. CDR3 length: 14 amino acids. V lost 7 bases and J lost 5, with 17 bases in between. Germline V CDR1 and CDR2: SQVTM, ANQGSEA. The CDR3 region has the DNA TGCAGCGGGAAGACACGGACGGATACCGGGGAGCTGTTTTTT. Its protein is CSGKTRTDTGELFF.

The chain uses TRBV28 and TRBJ1-2, with 11 nucleotides matching TRBD1. J gave up 3 bases and V 6 bases, and 3 bases lay outside the gene matches. CDR1 and CDR2 from the germline V gene are MDHEN and SYDVKM. This CDR3 has 14 residues. The CDR3 loop is CASRRTGGDYGYTF. The CDR3 DNA is TGTGCCAGCAGGCGGACAGGGGGCGACTATGGCTACACCTTC.

The chain recombines TRBV15 with TRBJ1-5; D is unresolved. The CDR3 extends over 13 amino acids. The V end was cut by 5 bases, the J end by 6 bases, with 11 bases between. Germline loops: CDR1 LNHNV, CDR2 YYDKDF (reference sequence). The CDR3 DNA reads as TGTGCCACCAGCCCCCAGATGGGTCAGCCCCAGCATTTT. Its translation: CATSPQMGQPQHF. The full variable domain, rest sourced from reference TRBV15 and TRBJ1-5, is DAMVIQNPRYQVTQFGKPVTLSCSQTLNHNVMYWYQQKSSQAPKLLFHYYDKDFNNEADTPDNFQSRRPNTSFCFLDIRSPGLGDTAMYLCATSPQMGQPQHFGDGTRLSIL.